This TCR beta chain was recorded in a study of long-term antiretroviral therapy in people with HIV. Whole-study results and caveats: Within the repertoire, clones expanded before ART were dominant at all time points. Spans of CDR3 length were tighter for HIV repertoires than for controls.

Runs used v3.0 of the immunoSEQ assay and were done at survey level. The assay was immunoSEQ multiplex PCR, and TCRdb's table has in-frame clones only and misses some. This table holds about 35,000 clones, roughly 80% found once. On this clone itself: Its antigen is as yet unknown.

The specimen was unsorted PBMCs, collected 2 years after starting antiretroviral therapy. The TCR comes from a woman between 50 and 59 years old with HIV.

The CDR3 DNA reads TGTGCCAGCAGCTTGGGTTCGGGGAAGGGCTCCTACGAGCAGTACTTC. This codes for CASSLGSGKGSYEQYF. The chain employs TRBV5-4 and TRBJ2-7, with D maybe TRBD2 (5 bases). The germline CDR1 and CDR2 sequences are SGHNT and YYREEE (reference sequence). This CDR3 contains 16 residues. The germline V and J ends were trimmed by 0 bases and 0 bases, with 13 bases remaining between them.